This TCR beta chain is from a study of blood T cell repertoires in COVID-19. The trim removed 3 bases at V and 5 bases at J, leaving 9 bases unmatched. CDR3 size: 15 residues. The germline gives CDR1 WNHNN, CDR2 SYGVQD (reference sequence). TCRdb's table, derived via immunoSEQ multiplex PCR, lists solely in-frame clones and lacks some. The repertoire holds around 360,000 clones, with roughly 86% as singletons. The rearrangement uses TRBV10-1 and TRBJ2-5; TRBD2 aligns across 7 bases. Sequencing used PBMCs or T cells enriched from blood (not recorded which). The source is a man aged 40-49 years in a cohort exposed to, infected with or recovered from COVID-19 (not recorded which). The CDR3 bases are TGCGCCAGCAGTGATAACCAGCGGGACGGGGAGACCCAGTACTTC. This codes for CASSDNQRDGETQYF.